This TCR beta chain was captured by sequencing in a study of OX40 agonist ivuxolimab in advanced cancers. Study-wide context: Averaging about 60 years in age, with a range of roughly 20 to 79, the cohort was around 87% male.

Assay: immunoSEQ multiplex PCR; the TCRdb copy retains only in-frame clones and omits some. The sample records roughly 80,000 clones, roughly 80% being singletons. The CDR3 has 14 amino acids. The trim removed 5 bases at V and 4 bases at J, leaving 6 bases unmatched. Germline V CDR1 and CDR2: SGHNT, YYREEE (reference sequence). If patients had autoimmune disease history or systemic immunosuppression, they were excluded. On this clone itself: Antigen specificity is unknown.

Study-wide findings and caveats: Circulating CD4+ and CD8+ T cells showed clonal expansion by week 6 at 0.1 to 3.0 mg/kg.

The receptor comes from an adult with an advanced solid tumor such as melanoma, head and neck, liver or kidney cancer. The rearrangement links TRBV5-4 to TRBJ1-1, with 9 bases lining up with TRBD1. Source: CD4+ or CD8+ T cells sorted from blood, taken in a trial of the OX40 agonist ivuxolimab. The CDR3 bases are TGTGCCAGCAGTCGGACAGGGGTGGGCACTGAAGCTTTCTTT. Translating it yields CASSRTGVGTEAFF.